Sequencing of this T cell receptor (beta chain) was carried out in a study of technical replicates of blood from a few donors. Germline V gene data show CDR1 as LNHNV and CDR2 as YYDKDF (reference sequence). The CDR3 has 13 residues. Between the trimmed V and J ends, which lost 6 bases and 4 bases, there was a span of 10 bases. TCRdb's copy holds only in-frame clones and misses some; the assay was immunoSEQ multiplex PCR. The sample records over 80,000 clones, roughly 95% being singletons. The chain employs TRBV15 and TRBJ2-1; unclear D gene. The receptor comes from a human donor in good health. Specimen: T cells isolated from PBMCs. CDR3 protein: CATSLLFYNEQFF. CDR3 DNA: TGTGCCACCAGTCTCCTCTTTTACAATGAGCAGTTCTTC.